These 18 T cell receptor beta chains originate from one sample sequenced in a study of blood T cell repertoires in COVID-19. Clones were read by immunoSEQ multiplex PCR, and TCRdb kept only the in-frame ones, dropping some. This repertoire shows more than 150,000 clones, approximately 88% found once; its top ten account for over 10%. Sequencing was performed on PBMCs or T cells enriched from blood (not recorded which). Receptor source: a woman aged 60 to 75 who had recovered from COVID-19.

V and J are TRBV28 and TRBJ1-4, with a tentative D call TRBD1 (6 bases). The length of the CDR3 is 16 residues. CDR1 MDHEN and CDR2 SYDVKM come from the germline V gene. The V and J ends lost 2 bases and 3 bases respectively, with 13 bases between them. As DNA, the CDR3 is TGTGCCAGCAGTTTACTGGGCAGGGGATCTAATGAAAAACTGTTTTTT. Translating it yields CASSLLGRGSNEKLFF.

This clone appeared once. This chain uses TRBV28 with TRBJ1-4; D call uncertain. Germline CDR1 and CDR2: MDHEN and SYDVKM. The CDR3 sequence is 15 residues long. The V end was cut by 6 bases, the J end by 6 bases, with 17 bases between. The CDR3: CASSPRGQVDEKLFF. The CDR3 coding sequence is TGTGCCAGCAGCCCCCGTGGGCAGGTAGATGAAAAACTGTTTTTT.

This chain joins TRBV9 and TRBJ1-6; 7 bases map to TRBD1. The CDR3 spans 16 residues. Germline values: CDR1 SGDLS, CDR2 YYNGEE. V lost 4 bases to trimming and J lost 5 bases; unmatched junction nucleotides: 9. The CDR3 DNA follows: TGTGCCAGCAGCTCACAAGAGGGACAGAATAATTCACCCCTCCACTTT. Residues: CASSSQEGQNNSPLHF.

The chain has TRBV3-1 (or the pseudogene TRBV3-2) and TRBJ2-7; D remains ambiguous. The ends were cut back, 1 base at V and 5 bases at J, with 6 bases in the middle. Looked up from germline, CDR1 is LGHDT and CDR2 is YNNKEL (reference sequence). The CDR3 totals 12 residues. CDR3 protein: CASSQVPNEQYF. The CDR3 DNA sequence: TGTGCCAGCAGCCAAGTTCCCAACGAGCAGTACTTC.

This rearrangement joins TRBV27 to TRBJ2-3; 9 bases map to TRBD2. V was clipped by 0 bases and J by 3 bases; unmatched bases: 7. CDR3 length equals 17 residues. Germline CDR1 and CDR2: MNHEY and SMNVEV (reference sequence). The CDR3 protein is CASSLSPGAGGTDTQYF. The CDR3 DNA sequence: TGTGCCAGCAGTTTATCCCCGGGAGCGGGGGGTACAGATACGCAGTATTTT.

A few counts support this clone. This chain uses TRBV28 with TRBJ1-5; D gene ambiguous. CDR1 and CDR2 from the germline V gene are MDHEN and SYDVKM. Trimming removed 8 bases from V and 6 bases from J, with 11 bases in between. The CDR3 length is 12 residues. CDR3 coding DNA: TGTGCCAGCGGGAGTTCGGGTCAGCCCCAGCATTTT. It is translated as CASGSSGQPQHF. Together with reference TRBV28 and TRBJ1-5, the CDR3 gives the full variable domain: DVKVTQSSRYLVKRTGEKVFLECVQDMDHENMFWYRQDPGLGLRLIYFSYDVKMKEKGDIPEGYSVSREKKERFSLILESASTNQTSMYLCASGSSGQPQHFGDGTRLSIL.

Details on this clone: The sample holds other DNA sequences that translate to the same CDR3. The DNA for the CDR3 is TGTGCCAGCTCACCGGGACAGGGGCGGACTGAAGCTTTCTTT. Encoded protein: CASSPGQGRTEAFF. The chain carries TRBV18 and TRBJ1-1; 10 bases map to TRBD1. The CDR3 is made up of 14 amino acids. Germline V gene data show CDR1 as KGHSH and CDR2 as LQKENI. The V segment lost 3 bases and the J segment 5 bases; nucleotides outside the gene matches: 3.

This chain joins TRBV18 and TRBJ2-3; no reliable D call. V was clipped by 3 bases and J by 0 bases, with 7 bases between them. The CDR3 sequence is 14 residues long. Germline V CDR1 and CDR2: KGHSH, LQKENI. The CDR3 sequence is CASSPSSSTDTQYF. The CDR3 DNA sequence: TGTGCCAGCTCACCCTCCTCTAGCACAGATACGCAGTATTTT.

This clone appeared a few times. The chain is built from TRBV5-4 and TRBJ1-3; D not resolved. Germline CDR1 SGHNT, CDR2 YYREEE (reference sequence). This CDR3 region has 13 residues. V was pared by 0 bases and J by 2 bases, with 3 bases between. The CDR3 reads CASSLAAGNTIYF. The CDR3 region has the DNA TGTGCCAGCAGCTTGGCAGCTGGAAACACCATATATTTT.

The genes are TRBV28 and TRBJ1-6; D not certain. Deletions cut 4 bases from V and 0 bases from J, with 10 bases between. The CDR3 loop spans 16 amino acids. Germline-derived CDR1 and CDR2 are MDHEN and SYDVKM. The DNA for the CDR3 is TGTGCCAGCAGTTCTGTAGTGAGCTCCTATAATTCACCCCTCCACTTT. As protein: CASSSVVSSYNSPLHF.

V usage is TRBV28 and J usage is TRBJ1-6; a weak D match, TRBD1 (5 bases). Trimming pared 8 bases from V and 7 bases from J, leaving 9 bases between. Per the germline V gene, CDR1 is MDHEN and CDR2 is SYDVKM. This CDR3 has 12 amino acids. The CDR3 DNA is TGTGCCAGCCGACAGCAAAATTCACCCCTCCACTTT. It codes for CASRQQNSPLHF. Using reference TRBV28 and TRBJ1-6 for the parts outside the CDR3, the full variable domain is DVKVTQSSRYLVKRTGEKVFLECVQDMDHENMFWYRQDPGLGLRLIYFSYDVKMKEKGDIPEGYSVSREKKERFSLILESASTNQTSMYLCASRQQNSPLHFGNGTRLTVT.

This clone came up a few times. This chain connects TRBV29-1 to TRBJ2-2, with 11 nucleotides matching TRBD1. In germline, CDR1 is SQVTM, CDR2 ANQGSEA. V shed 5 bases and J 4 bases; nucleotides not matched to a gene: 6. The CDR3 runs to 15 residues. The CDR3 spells CSVLEGQGGTGELFF. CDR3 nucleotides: TGCAGCGTTCTTGAGGGACAGGGGGGCACCGGGGAGCTGTTTTTT.

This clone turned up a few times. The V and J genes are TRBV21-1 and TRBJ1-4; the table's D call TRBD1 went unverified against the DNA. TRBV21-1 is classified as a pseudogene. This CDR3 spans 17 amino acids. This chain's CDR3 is CASSKYGALATNEKLFF. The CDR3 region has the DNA TGTGCCAGCAGCAAATATGGGGCACTCGCAACTAATGAAAAACTGTTTTTT.

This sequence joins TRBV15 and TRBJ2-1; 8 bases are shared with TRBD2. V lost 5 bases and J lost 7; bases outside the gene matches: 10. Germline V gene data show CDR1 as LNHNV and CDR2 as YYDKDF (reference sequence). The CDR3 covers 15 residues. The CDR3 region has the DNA TGTGCCACCAGCGAAACCGGGACTAGTATAAATGAGCAGTTCTTC. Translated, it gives CATSETGTSINEQFF.

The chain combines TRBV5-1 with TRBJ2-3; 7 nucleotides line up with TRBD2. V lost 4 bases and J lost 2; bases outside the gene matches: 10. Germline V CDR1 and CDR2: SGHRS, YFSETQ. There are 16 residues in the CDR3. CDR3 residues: CASSLVGTTSTDTQYF. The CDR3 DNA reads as TGCGCCAGCAGCCTGGTAGGGACTACCTCCACAGATACGCAGTATTTT.

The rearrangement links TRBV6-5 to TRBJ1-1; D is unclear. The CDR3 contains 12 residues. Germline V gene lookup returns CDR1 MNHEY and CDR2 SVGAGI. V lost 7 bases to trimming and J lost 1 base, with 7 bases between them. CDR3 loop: CASMRQNTEAFF. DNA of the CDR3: TGTGCCAGCATGAGGCAGAACACTGAAGCTTTCTTT.

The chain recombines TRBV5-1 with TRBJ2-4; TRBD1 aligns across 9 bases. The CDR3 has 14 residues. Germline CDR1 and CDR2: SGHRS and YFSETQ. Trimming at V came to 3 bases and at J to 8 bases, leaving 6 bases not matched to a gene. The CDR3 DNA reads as TGCGCCAGCAGCTCGGGACAGGGAGGGGACATTCAGTACTTC. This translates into CASSSGQGGDIQYF.

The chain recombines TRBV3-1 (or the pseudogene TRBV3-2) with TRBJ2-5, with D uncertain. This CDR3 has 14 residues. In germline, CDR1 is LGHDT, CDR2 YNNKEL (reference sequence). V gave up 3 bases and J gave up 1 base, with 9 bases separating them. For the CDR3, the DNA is TGTGCCAGCAGCCATTGGAGTCGCCAAGAGACCCAGTACTTC. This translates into CASSHWSRQETQYF.